The clone carrying this T cell receptor (beta chain) was counted many times. The antigen is not known. CDR1 and CDR2 (germline): SGHAT, FQNNGV. Between the trimmed V and J ends, which lost 3 bases and 0 bases, there was a span of 20 bases. The CDR3 is made up of 19 amino acids. The sample is drawn from a study of T-cell reconstitution after alpha-beta-depleted transplantation in children. Overall study results and limits: A year post-transplant, T-cell counts and diversity derived mostly from newly produced T cells. Two months or so post-transplant, alpha-beta T cells reportedly derived from several hundred expanded graft clones. Surviving recipient T cells and thymic progenitors underlay high day-60 TCRbeta diversity in some patients.

Unique molecular identifiers were incorporated during preparation of the TCRbeta library. TCRdb recomputed calls from the PCR reads with MiXCR, one row per CDR3 protein. The top ten hold 2% to 2.5% of the sample, which has hundreds of thousands of distinct CDR3 sequences, roughly 13% seen once. This receptor was identified in a male patient between 5 and 17 years old who had a stem cell transplant for acute myeloid leukemia, so the T cells may come from the graft donor. The gene calls are TRBV11-2 and TRBJ2-2; D not certain. The source material was PBMCs, mostly from graft donor cells, sampled 360 days after TCRalphabeta/CD19-depleted stem cell transplant. This chain's CDR3 is CASSFSIPLFLSNTGELFF. CDR3 bases: TGTGCCAGCAGCTTCTCCATCCCCCTTTTCCTATCGAACACCGGGGAGCTGTTTTTT.